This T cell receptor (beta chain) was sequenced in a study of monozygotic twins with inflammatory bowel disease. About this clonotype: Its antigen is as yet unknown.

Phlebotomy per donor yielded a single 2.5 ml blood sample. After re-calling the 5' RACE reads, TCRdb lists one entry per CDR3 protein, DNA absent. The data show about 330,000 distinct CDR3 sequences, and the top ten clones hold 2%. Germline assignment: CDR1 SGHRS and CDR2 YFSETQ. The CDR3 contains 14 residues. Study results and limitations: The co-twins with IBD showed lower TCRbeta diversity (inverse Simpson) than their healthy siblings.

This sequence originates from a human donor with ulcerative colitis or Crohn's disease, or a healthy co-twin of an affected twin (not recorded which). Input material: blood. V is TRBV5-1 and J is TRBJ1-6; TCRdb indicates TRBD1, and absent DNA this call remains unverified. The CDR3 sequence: CASSLDRPTGPLHF.